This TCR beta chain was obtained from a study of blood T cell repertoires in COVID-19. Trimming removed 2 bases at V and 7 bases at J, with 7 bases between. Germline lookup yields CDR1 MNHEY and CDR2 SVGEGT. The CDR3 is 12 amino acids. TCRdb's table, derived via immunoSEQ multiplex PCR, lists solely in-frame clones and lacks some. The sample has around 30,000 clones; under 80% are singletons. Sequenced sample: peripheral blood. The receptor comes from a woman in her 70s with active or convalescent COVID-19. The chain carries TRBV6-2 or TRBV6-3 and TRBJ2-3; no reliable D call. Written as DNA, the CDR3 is TGTGCCAGCAGTTACAAACTTAATACGCAGTATTTT. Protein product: CASSYKLNTQYF.